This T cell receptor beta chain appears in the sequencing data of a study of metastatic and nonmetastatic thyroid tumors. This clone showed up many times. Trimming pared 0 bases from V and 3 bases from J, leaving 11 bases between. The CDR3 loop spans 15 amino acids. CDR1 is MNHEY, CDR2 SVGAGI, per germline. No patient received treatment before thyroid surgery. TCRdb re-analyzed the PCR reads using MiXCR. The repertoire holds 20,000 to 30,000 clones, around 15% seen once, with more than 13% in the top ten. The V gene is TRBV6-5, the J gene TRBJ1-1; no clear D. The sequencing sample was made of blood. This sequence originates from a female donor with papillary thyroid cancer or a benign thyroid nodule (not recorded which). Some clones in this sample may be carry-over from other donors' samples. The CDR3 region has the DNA TGTGCCAGCAGTTACTCGAATTTTGGGGACACTGAAGCTTTCTTT. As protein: CASSYSNFGDTEAFF.